This T cell receptor beta chain is drawn from a study of T cells in Graves' hyperthyroidism and ophthalmopathy. Researchers amplified the TCR beta CDR3 regions from RNA transcripts. In the first-round RT-PCR of the TCR CDR3, the HTBI primer set was used. A single record per CDR3 protein comes from TCRdb applying MiXCR to the multiplex PCR reads. Of 550,000 to 700,000 distinct CDR3 sequences in the sample, around 45% are singletons; the top ten hold around 20%. As to this clonotype: Germline is not matched at one junction end, which may reflect a read error.

This CDR3 contains 16 residues. The germline CDR1 and CDR2 sequences are LNHNV and YYDKDF (reference sequence). The chain recombines TRBV15 with TRBJ1-5; TRBD1 is a possible D gene (6 bases). Source material: peripheral blood or thyroid tissue (not recorded which). This clonotype was sampled from an adult woman with Graves' disease, either hyperthyroidism or ophthalmopathy (not recorded which). CDR3 protein: CATSRDGVGANQPRHF. CDR3 bases: TGTGCCACCAGCAGAGATGGGGTGGGGGCGAATCAGCCCCGGCATTTT. Variable domain in full (rest from reference TRBV15 and TRBJ1-5): DAMVIQNPRYQVTQFGKPVTLSCSQTLNHNVMYWYQQKSSQAPKLLFHYYDKDFNNEADTPDNFQSRRPNTSFCFLDIRSPGLGDTAMYLCATSRDGVGANQPRHFGDGTRLSIL.